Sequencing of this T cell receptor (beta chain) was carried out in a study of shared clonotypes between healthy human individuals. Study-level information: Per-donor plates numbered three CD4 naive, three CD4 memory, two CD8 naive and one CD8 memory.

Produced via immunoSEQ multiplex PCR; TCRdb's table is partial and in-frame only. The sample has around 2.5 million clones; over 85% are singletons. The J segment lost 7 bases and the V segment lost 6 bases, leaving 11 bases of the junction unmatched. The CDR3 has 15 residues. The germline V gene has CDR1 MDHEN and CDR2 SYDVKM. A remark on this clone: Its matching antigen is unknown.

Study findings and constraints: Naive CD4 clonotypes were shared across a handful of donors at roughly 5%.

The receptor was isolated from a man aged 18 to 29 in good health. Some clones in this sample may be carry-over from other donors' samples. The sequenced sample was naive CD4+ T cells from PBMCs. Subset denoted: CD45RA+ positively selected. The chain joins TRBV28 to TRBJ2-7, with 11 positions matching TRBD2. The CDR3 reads CASRPPSGRSGEQYF. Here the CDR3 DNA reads TGTGCCAGCAGGCCCCCTAGCGGGAGGTCCGGTGAGCAGTACTTC.